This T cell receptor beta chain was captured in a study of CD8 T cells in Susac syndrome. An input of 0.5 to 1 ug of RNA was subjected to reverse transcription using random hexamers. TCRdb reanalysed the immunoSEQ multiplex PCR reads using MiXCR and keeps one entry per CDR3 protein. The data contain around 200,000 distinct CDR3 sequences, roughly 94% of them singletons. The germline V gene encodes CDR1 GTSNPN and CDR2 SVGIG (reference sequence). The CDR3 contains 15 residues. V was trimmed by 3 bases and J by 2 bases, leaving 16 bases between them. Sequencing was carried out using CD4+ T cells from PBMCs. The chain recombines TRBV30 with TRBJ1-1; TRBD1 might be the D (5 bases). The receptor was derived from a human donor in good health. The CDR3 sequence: CAWRDFTRVNTEAFF. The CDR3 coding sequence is TGTGCCTGGAGAGACTTCACCAGGGTAAACACTGAAGCTTTCTTT.